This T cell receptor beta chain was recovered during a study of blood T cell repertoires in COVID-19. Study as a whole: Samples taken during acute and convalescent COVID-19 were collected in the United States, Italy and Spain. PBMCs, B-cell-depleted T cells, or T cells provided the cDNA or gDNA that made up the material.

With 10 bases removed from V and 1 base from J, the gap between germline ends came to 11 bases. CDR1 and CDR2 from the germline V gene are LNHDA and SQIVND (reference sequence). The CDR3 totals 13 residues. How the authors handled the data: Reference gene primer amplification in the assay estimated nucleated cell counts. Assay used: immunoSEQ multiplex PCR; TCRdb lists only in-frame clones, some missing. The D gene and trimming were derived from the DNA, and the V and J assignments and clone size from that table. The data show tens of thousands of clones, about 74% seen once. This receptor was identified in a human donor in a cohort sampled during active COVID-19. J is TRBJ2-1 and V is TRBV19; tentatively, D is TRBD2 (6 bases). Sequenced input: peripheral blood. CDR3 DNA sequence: TGTGCCACCGCTAGCGTATCCTACAATGAGCAGTTCTTC. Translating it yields CATASVSYNEQFF. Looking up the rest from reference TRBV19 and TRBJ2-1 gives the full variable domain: DGGITQSPKYLFRKEGQNVTLSCEQNLNHDAMYWYRQDPGQGLRLIYYSQIVNDFQKGDIAEGYSVSREKKESFPLTVTSAQKNPTAFYLCATASVSYNEQFFGPGTRLTVL.